These 3 T cell receptor beta chains were sequenced from one sample in a study of blood T cell repertoires in COVID-19. Produced via immunoSEQ multiplex PCR; TCRdb's table is partial and in-frame only. This sample has 60,000 to 70,000 clones; around 85% occur once, and the top ten carry around 1.4%. The sample was peripheral blood. Receptors were obtained from an older woman with acute or convalescent COVID-19.

The chain has TRBV27 and TRBJ1-1; no clear D. The CDR3 runs to 13 residues. Germline loops: CDR1 MNHEY, CDR2 SMNVEV (reference sequence). V was pared by 3 bases and J by 1 base, with 6 bases between. This CDR3 is CASSLATNTEAFF. CDR3 in DNA: TGTGCCAGCAGTTTGGCCACGAACACTGAAGCTTTCTTT.

The chain couples TRBV5-1 to TRBJ2-1, with 11 bases fitting TRBD1. The CDR3 loop spans 18 amino acids. V gave up 5 bases and J gave up 10 bases; unmatched junction bases: 20. In germline, CDR1 is SGHRS, CDR2 YFSETQ. This CDR3 is CASRGTGGSYSAQEEQFF. Here the CDR3 DNA reads TGCGCCAGCAGAGGGACAGGGGGGAGTTATAGCGCTCAGGAGGAGCAGTTCTTC.

The V gene is TRBV29-1, the J gene TRBJ2-2, with 15 bases that match TRBD2. CDR3 length: 17 residues. Germline lookup yields CDR1 SQVTM and CDR2 ANQGSEA. After removal of 5 bases from V and 2 bases from J, the junction contained 6 bases not matched to a gene. For the CDR3, the DNA is TGCAGCGTTCGGACTAGCGGGAGGGCCCCTAACACCGGGGAGCTGTTTTTT. As protein: CSVRTSGRAPNTGELFF.